A single sample is the source of the 25 T cell receptor beta chains below, sequenced in a study of identical twins. Using its own MiXCR run on the 5' RACE reads, TCRdb lists one record per CDR3 protein. The sample shows 1.5 million to 2 million distinct CDR3 sequences, more than 30% of them seen only once. The sequencing sample was made of cord blood. These receptors all come from a newborn girl in good health.

This chain uses TRBV4-2 with TRBJ2-4; no firm D call. With 1 base removed from V and 0 bases from J, the gap between germline ends came to 7 bases. This CDR3 has 15 residues. In germline, CDR1 is LGHNA, CDR2 YNFKEQ. The CDR3 region has the DNA TGTGCCAGCAGCCAAGGGCCCCGAGCCAAAAACATTCAGTACTTC. Its translation: CASSQGPRAKNIQYF.

The V and J genes are TRBV28 and TRBJ2-2; D could derive from TRBD1 or TRBD2 (5 bases each). Germline V gene lookup returns CDR1 MDHEN and CDR2 SYDVKM. CDR3 length: 13 amino acids. Trimming removed 4 bases at V and 9 bases at J, with 12 bases between. CDR3 region: CASSWGSDRELFF. The CDR3 region has the DNA TGTGCCAGCAGTTGGGGGTCCGACCGGGAGCTGTTTTTT.

At least ten counts were recorded for this clonotype. This chain joins TRBV5-1 and TRBJ2-7; 8 bases are a match to TRBD2. Trimming took 5 bases from V and 2 from J; bases not matched to a gene: 3. Germline values: CDR1 SGHRS, CDR2 YFSETQ. This CDR3 comprises 13 residues. The CDR3 is CASRLAETYEQYF. The CDR3 bases are TGCGCCAGCAGACTAGCGGAGACCTACGAGCAGTACTTC.

The table lists this clonotype with a few counts. The chain combines TRBV4-2 with TRBJ2-1; 7 bases match TRBD2. Germline values: CDR1 LGHNA, CDR2 YNFKEQ. This CDR3 is 18 amino acids long. V lost 3 bases, J lost 0 bases, and 11 bases stayed unmatched. For the CDR3, the DNA is TGTGCCAGCAGCCATATAACTCAGCGGGACTCCTCCTACAATGAGCAGTTCTTC. This gives the protein CASSHITQRDSSYNEQFF.

The chain recombines TRBV21-1 with TRBJ1-5; no DNA check was done on the table's D call, TRBD1. TRBV21-1 is classified as a pseudogene. CDR3 length: 15 amino acids. CDR3 bases: TGTGCCAGCAGGATACAGGGGAGGGGGAATCAGCCCCAGCATTTT. Encoded protein: CASRIQGRGNQPQHF.

There are a few counts of this clonotype. This chain uses TRBV4-1 with TRBJ2-7; D is unclear. Germline CDR1 is MGHRA and CDR2 is YSYEKL. The CDR3 is 14 amino acids. V gave up 1 base and J gave up 2 bases, with 9 bases separating them. CDR3 region: CASSQVTATYEQYF. CDR3 sequence (DNA): TGCGCCAGCAGCCAAGTAACAGCGACCTACGAGCAGTACTTC.

A word on this clonotype: Germline and junction disagree at one end, which may indicate a read error. V gene TRBV4-1 combines with J gene TRBJ2-5; D is ambiguous. CDR3 size: 13 residues. The germline CDR1 and CDR2 sequences are MGHRA and YSYEKL. The DNA of the CDR3 is TGCGCCGGCAGCCAAGTTTCAGAAGAGACCCAGTACTTC. Amino acid sequence: CAGSQVSEETQYF.

This clonotype was picked up a small number of times. V usage is TRBV27 and J usage is TRBJ2-7, with a possible D match to TRBD1 (5 bases). The CDR3 is made up of 14 amino acids. In germline, CDR1 is MNHEY, CDR2 SMNVEV (reference sequence). V was clipped by 0 bases and J by 4 bases, with 10 bases between them. CDR3 region: CASSLSGEEYEQYF. The CDR3 nucleotides are TGTGCCAGCAGTTTATCAGGGGAAGAATACGAGCAGTACTTC.

This clonotype was counted between two and nine times. V gene TRBV21-1 combines with J gene TRBJ2-3; the table's D call of TRBD2 was not tested on the DNA. TRBV21-1 constitutes a pseudogene. The CDR3 sequence is 16 residues long. For the CDR3, the DNA is TGTGCCAGCATCCGACTAGCGGGAGATTCCACAGATACGCAGTATTTT. As protein: CASIRLAGDSTDTQYF.

The rearrangement joins TRBV5-5 to TRBJ2-2, with D maybe TRBD1 (6 bases). Trimming took off 0 bases at V and 0 bases at J, with 9 bases between the two ends. This CDR3 spans 16 amino acids. Looked up from germline, CDR1 is SGHKS and CDR2 is YYEKEE (reference sequence). The CDR3, as DNA: TGTGCCAGCAGCTTGGAAACAGGGACGAACACCGGGGAGCTGTTTTTT. It encodes CASSLETGTNTGELFF.

The chain employs TRBV7-2 and TRBJ1-5; D gene ambiguous. Trimming cost V 1 base and J 6 bases, with 7 bases left between them. The CDR3 extends over 13 amino acids. The germline V gene encodes CDR1 SGHTA and CDR2 FQGNSA. The DNA of the CDR3 is TGTGCCAGCAGCTTAGGATTCGCTCAGCCCCAGCATTTT. The encoded protein is CASSLGFAQPQHF.

This clonotype appeared a few times. This chain uses TRBV20-1 with TRBJ2-5; D might be TRBD2 (5 bases). CDR3 length equals 16 residues. Deletions cut 6 bases from V and 5 bases from J, with 25 bases between. Germline V gives CDR1 DFQATT, CDR2 SNEGSKA (reference sequence). CDR3 DNA sequence: TGCAGTGCCAATGGCGCATGGAAGGGAGTTCGGGAGACCCAGTACTTC. It yields the protein CSANGAWKGVRETQYF.

V usage is TRBV12-3 or TRBV12-4 and J usage is TRBJ2-1; a weak D match, TRBD2 (5 bases). The CDR3 has 14 amino acids. Trimming removed 6 bases at V and 8 bases at J, with 17 bases between. As DNA, the CDR3 is TGTGCCAGCAGGGAAATTCCGGGATCGTATGAGCAGTTCTTC. Its protein product is CASREIPGSYEQFF.

This chain's CDR3 is CSAMGTGTISYQETQYF. For the CDR3, the DNA is TGCAGTGCTATGGGGACAGGGACTATTTCGTACCAAGAGACCCAGTACTTC. The chain employs TRBV20-1 and TRBJ2-5, with 9 nucleotides matching TRBD1. With 4 bases clipped from V and 0 bases from J, the junction kept 12 bases outside the gene matches. This CDR3 has 17 amino acids. Per the germline V gene, CDR1 is DFQATT and CDR2 is SNEGSKA (reference sequence).

Points on this clonotype: This could be a read error, since a much larger clone is one nucleotide away. The rearrangement joins TRBV20-1 to TRBJ2-3; no clear D gene. This CDR3 spans 11 amino acids. CDR1 and CDR2 from the germline V gene are DFQATT and SNEGSKA (reference sequence). The CDR3 DNA sequence: TGCAGTGTTAGAGTCCCGGATACGCAGTATTTT. It is translated as CSVRVPDTQYF.

This clonotype was seen more than once but under ten times. J is TRBJ2-3 and V is TRBV12-3 or TRBV12-4; 7 nucleotides align to TRBD1. The CDR3 is 17 residues long. J was trimmed by 2 bases and V by 7 bases; bases with no gene match: 15. CDR3 nucleotides: TGTGCCAGCACCCTTGGCCTCCATAGGGGGCACACAGATACGCAGTATTTT. Translated, it gives CASTLGLHRGHTDTQYF.

The V call is TRBV2, the J call TRBJ2-3; D is uncertain. Between the trimmed V and J ends, which lost 4 bases and 7 bases, there was a span of 9 bases. This CDR3 region has 12 residues. Germline CDR1 is SNHLY and CDR2 is FYNNEI. The CDR3 region is CASSVMRNTQYF. The CDR3 DNA reads as TGTGCCAGCAGTGTAATGAGGAATACGCAGTATTTT.

This chain uses TRBV20-1 with TRBJ1-5; TRBD1 matches 7 bases. This CDR3 has 18 residues. The V and J ends lost 3 bases and 2 bases, in that order; junction bases with no gene match: 16. The germline V gene has CDR1 DFQATT and CDR2 SNEGSKA (reference sequence). For the CDR3, the DNA is TGCAGTGCTAGCAGGCAGCGAGGGGGCTGGGTGGGCAATCAGCCCCAGCATTTT. Amino acid sequence: CSASRQRGGWVGNQPQHF.

The rearrangement joins TRBV2 to TRBJ2-7, with D tentatively TRBD1 or TRBD2 (5 bases each). The ends were cut back, 6 bases at V and 5 bases at J, with 20 bases in the middle. Germline values: CDR1 SNHLY, CDR2 FYNNEI. The length of the CDR3 is 15 residues. The CDR3, as DNA: TGTGCCAGCAGAACCTCTAGGCAGGGACCCGACGAGCAGTACTTC. Protein: CASRTSRQGPDEQYF.

This clonotype was seen a few times. The chain employs TRBV3-1 and TRBJ2-3; D ambiguous. CDR3 length equals 17 residues. Trimming took 2 bases from V and 2 from J, leaving 17 bases between them. Germline loops: CDR1 LGHDT, CDR2 YNNKEL (reference sequence). The CDR3 loop is CASSQSSQRTSTDTQYF. In DNA, the CDR3 is TGTGCCAGCAGCCAATCTTCGCAAAGGACCTCCACAGATACGCAGTATTTT.

The J gene is TRBJ2-5, the V gene TRBV5-1; D tentatively fits TRBD1 or TRBD2 (5 bases each). The V and J ends lost 0 bases and 5 bases respectively, with 14 bases between them. Germline V CDR1 and CDR2: SGHRS, YFSETQ. This CDR3 has 15 residues. In DNA form, the CDR3 reads TGCGCCAGCAGCTTGGCCGGGGCAGCGAGGGAGACCCAGTACTTC. Amino acids: CASSLAGAARETQYF.

This clonotype was detected a few times. The chain is built from TRBV20-1 and TRBJ1-4, with D perhaps matching TRBD1 (5 bases). The CDR3 totals 15 residues. Germline CDR1 is DFQATT and CDR2 is SNEGSKA (reference sequence). V was cut by 0 bases and J by 3 bases, with 11 bases left in between. CDR3 bases: TGCAGTGCTAGAGATGGTCGCAGGGCTAATGAAAAACTGTTTTTT. Its translation: CSARDGRRANEKLFF.

The rearrangement uses TRBV20-1 and TRBJ2-1; no definite D call. There are 15 residues in the CDR3. CDR1 is DFQATT and CDR2 is SNEGSKA in the germline V gene (reference sequence). The V end was cut by 1 base, the J end by 5 bases, with 15 bases between. In DNA form, the CDR3 reads TGCAGTGCTAGAGCCCGTAAAGTCCTACACAATGAGCAGTTCTTC. Residues: CSARARKVLHNEQFF.

This clonotype was counted a few times. The V and J genes are TRBV7-9 and TRBJ2-3, with D tentatively TRBD1 or TRBD2 (5 bases each). Trimming stripped 5 bases from V and 2 bases from J, with 14 bases between. The CDR3 spans 15 residues. The germline V gene has CDR1 SEHNR and CDR2 FQNEAQ (reference sequence). CDR3 DNA: TGTGCCAGCAGCCCGACTAAGGGGTACACAGATACGCAGTATTTT. Protein product: CASSPTKGYTDTQYF.

Many counts were recorded for this clonotype. The gene calls are TRBV4-2 and TRBJ2-1, with 7 bases identical to TRBD2. Germline values: CDR1 LGHNA, CDR2 YNFKEQ. The CDR3 is made up of 17 amino acids. Trimming cost V 0 bases and J 4 bases; bases outside gene matches: 9. The chain's CDR3 is CASSQDRCLAVYNEQFF. The CDR3 nucleotides are TGTGCCAGCAGCCAAGATAGGTGTCTAGCGGTTTACAATGAGCAGTTCTTC.